The next 13 T cell receptor beta chains were all read from a single sample in a study of a mutant IDH1 vaccine in newly diagnosed glioma. Assay used: immunoSEQ multiplex PCR; TCRdb lists only in-frame clones, some missing. Of tens of thousands of clones listed, just over 90% were seen once; the top ten hold 2% to 3%. Time point reported: week 5, during vaccination. The content of each vaccine dose was 300 ug of mutant IDH1 20-mer peptide, and topical imiquimod accompanied it. Antigen specificity for these receptors is unknown. The sample here was PBMCs, taken from a glioma patient whose treatment included an IDH1 peptide vaccine. Receptors originate from a man in his fifties or sixties with glioma.

V usage is TRBV5-6 and J usage is TRBJ2-7; D possibly corresponds to TRBD1 (5 bases). CDR3 size: 14 residues. The ends were cut back, 4 bases at V and 0 bases at J, with 11 bases in the middle. The germline gives CDR1 SGHDT, CDR2 YYEEEE. The CDR3 here is CASSQGRSSYEQYF. The CDR3 DNA reads TGTGCCAGCAGCCAGGGCCGGAGCTCCTACGAGCAGTACTTC.

This rearrangement joins TRBV28 to TRBJ1-6, with D perhaps matching TRBD1 (5 bases). Per the germline V gene, CDR1 is MDHEN and CDR2 is SYDVKM. This CDR3 contains 13 residues. V was pared by 6 bases and J by 4 bases, with 7 bases between. CDR3: CASRTAYNSPLHF. The CDR3 bases are TGTGCCAGCAGGACAGCATATAATTCACCCCTCCACTTT.

J is TRBJ2-5 and V is TRBV29-1, with 10 bases matching TRBD2. V trimming: 4 bases; J trimming: 7 bases; junction bases outside the gene matches: 9. Germline-derived CDR1 and CDR2 are SQVTM and ANQGSEA. The CDR3 spans 14 residues. The chain's CDR3 is CSVGASGGAGTQYF. In DNA, the CDR3 is TGCAGCGTTGGGGCCAGCGGGGGGGCAGGGACCCAGTACTTC.

This chain uses TRBV5-1 with TRBJ1-4; D might be TRBD1 (6 bases). The CDR3 has 16 residues. The germline V and J ends were trimmed by 5 bases and 4 bases, with 18 bases remaining between them. Germline CDR1 SGHRS, CDR2 YFSETQ. This chain's CDR3 is CASRPPEQGINEKLFF. CDR3 coding DNA: TGCGCCAGCAGGCCTCCGGAACAGGGTATTAATGAAAAACTGTTTTTT.

The table lists this clone with a count of one. This chain joins TRBV7-9 and TRBJ1-2; unclear D gene. Trimming removed 5 bases at V and 2 bases at J, with 27 bases between. Germline V CDR1 and CDR2: SEHNR, FQNEAQ (reference sequence). The CDR3 loop spans 19 amino acids. The CDR3 sequence is CASSLTPHETPAGNYGYTF. The CDR3 DNA follows: TGTGCCAGCAGCCTTACCCCTCATGAGACCCCCGCGGGGAACTATGGCTACACCTTC.

The V gene is TRBV4-3, the J gene TRBJ2-3, with 9 nucleotides matching TRBD2. The CDR3 is 17 residues long. V was clipped by 0 bases and J by 3 bases; unmatched bases: 7. Germline CDR1 and CDR2: LGHNA and YSLEER. The CDR3 loop is CASSQDPAGGSTDTQYF. CDR3 nucleotides: TGCGCCAGCAGCCAAGATCCAGCGGGGGGTTCGACAGATACGCAGTATTTT.

In regard to this clone: The junction shows a germline mismatch at one end, possibly a read error. The chain links TRBV14 to TRBJ2-7; 7 nucleotides line up with TRBD2. CDR1 is SGHDN and CDR2 is FVKESK in the germline V gene. The CDR3 runs to 12 residues. CDR3 in amino acids: CASSQAREGVSF. The CDR3 DNA is TGTGCCAGCAGCCAAGCAAGGGAGGGCGTCAGCTTC.

The rearrangement links TRBV28 to TRBJ1-2; D is ambiguous. Germline CDR1 MDHEN, CDR2 SYDVKM. CDR3 length: 13 residues. V lost 5 bases to trimming and J lost 3 bases, with 10 bases between them. The CDR3 loop reads CASSPQLDYGYTF. The CDR3 DNA reads TGTGCCAGCAGTCCACAGCTAGACTATGGCTACACCTTC.

This rearrangement joins TRBV9 to TRBJ2-2, with a possible D match to TRBD1 (6 bases). There are 16 residues in the CDR3. CDR1 is SGDLS and CDR2 is YYNGEE in the germline V gene. V gave up 0 bases and J gave up 5 bases, with 14 bases separating them. Here the CDR3 reads CASSVEARGRTGELFF. CDR3 nucleotide sequence: TGTGCCAGCAGCGTAGAGGCCAGGGGAAGAACCGGGGAGCTGTTTTTT.

This chain links TRBV18 with TRBJ2-5, with 9 bases that match TRBD2. J was trimmed by 2 bases and V by 0 bases; bases with no gene match: 4. Germline CDR1 KGHSH, CDR2 LQKENI. The CDR3 is 16 residues long. CDR3 loop: CASSPPRRGGQETQYF. CDR3 nucleotide sequence: TGTGCCAGCTCACCACCGCGGCGGGGGGGGCAAGAGACCCAGTACTTC.

The chain combines TRBV27 with TRBJ1-3; TRBD1 matches 7 bases. The CDR3 totals 21 residues. The V gene's germline CDR1 is MNHEY and CDR2 SMNVEV (reference sequence). Trimming took 5 bases from V and 0 from J; bases not matched to a gene: 22. CDR3 DNA sequence: TGTGCCAGCAGTCCTCCCCAAGTCTTTCGACAGACAGGGCCCTCTGGAAACACCATATATTTT. Translated, it gives CASSPPQVFRQTGPSGNTIYF.

The gene calls are TRBV7-8 and TRBJ2-2; D unclear. The CDR3 totals 14 residues. Germline V gene data show CDR1 as SGHVS and CDR2 as FQNEAQ. V lost 5 bases to trimming and J lost 7 bases, with 14 bases between them. The CDR3 region is CASSKGPGGGELFF. The CDR3 DNA reads TGTGCCAGCAGCAAGGGCCCCGGCGGCGGGGAGCTGTTTTTT.

This clone was counted between two and nine times. The chain joins TRBV4-3 to TRBJ2-7; D call uncertain. Germline V gene lookup returns CDR1 LGHNA and CDR2 YSLEER. V lost 1 base to trimming and J lost 6 bases, with 16 bases between them. This CDR3 region has 15 residues. For the CDR3, the DNA is TGCGCCAGCAGCCAAGCACCGGCGGCCACGGGCGAGCAGTACTTC. Translation gives CASSQAPAATGEQYF.